A single sample is the source of the 17 T cell receptor beta chains below, sequenced in a study of T cells expressing NK-cell markers. TCRdb re-called the 5' RACE reads; one entry per CDR3 protein, DNA not given. This sample's clone table lists 440,000 or so distinct CDR3 sequences. Source material: blood T cells: a sorted CD56 or NKG2C T cell subset, CD4+ or CD8+ T cells, or bulk PBMC T cells (not recorded which). The receptor source for this set is a woman between 18 and 70 years old in good health.

The chain uses TRBV4-3 and TRBJ2-2; as DNA is missing, the TRBD2 call by TCRdb cannot be tested. Looked up from germline, CDR1 is LGHNA and CDR2 is YSLEER. The CDR3 spans 15 residues. CDR3 residues: CASSQERQGGGELFF.

The chain joins TRBV23-1 to TRBJ2-2. TRBV23-1 is known as an ORF, though its function is uncertain. This CDR3 has 13 residues. The CDR3 loop reads CASSAHDTGELFF.

The rearrangement links TRBV20-1 to TRBJ2-7. The germline CDR1 and CDR2 sequences are DFQATT and SNEGSKA (reference sequence). The CDR3 totals 13 residues. CDR3 amino acids: CSAIQRLMGEQYF.

The chain combines TRBV7-2 with TRBJ2-1. CDR1 SGHTA and CDR2 FQGNSA come from the germline V gene. This CDR3 has 13 residues. The CDR3 protein is CASSLAGADEQFF.

V is TRBV28 and J is TRBJ2-2. The germline gives CDR1 MDHEN, CDR2 SYDVKM. The CDR3 is 12 amino acids. The CDR3: CASTGNTGELFF.

The chain employs TRBV12-3 or TRBV12-4 and TRBJ1-2; TCRdb's assignment of TRBD1 cannot be checked, as there is no DNA. The CDR3 totals 15 residues. The chain's CDR3 is CASSPQGASNYGYTF.

The V and J genes are TRBV12-3 or TRBV12-4 and TRBJ1-1; TCRdb reports TRBD1, a call that lacks DNA to check it against. This CDR3 is built from 15 residues. The CDR3 sequence: CASRDRQTVNTEAFF.

The V call is TRBV5-1, the J call TRBJ1-1; without DNA, the TCRdb call of TRBD1 cannot be checked. Germline V lookup: CDR1 SGHRS, CDR2 YFSETQ. This CDR3 spans 14 amino acids. The CDR3 here is CASSLGPRATEAFF.

The chain recombines TRBV7-8 with TRBJ1-1; TCRdb names TRBD1, which stays unverified in the absence of DNA. The germline CDR1 and CDR2 sequences are SGHVS and FQNEAQ. The CDR3 sequence is 18 residues long. CDR3 amino acids: CASSFPQGEVTKNTEAFF.

The gene calls are TRBV20-1 and TRBJ1-2; TCRdb names TRBD1, which stays unverified in the absence of DNA. CDR1 DFQATT and CDR2 SNEGSKA come from the germline V gene (reference sequence). The CDR3 has 13 residues. CDR3 loop: CSASQWGPDGYTF.

This chain connects TRBV20-1 to TRBJ1-6; TCRdb's D call, TRBD1, is unchecked because there is no DNA. This CDR3 is built from 15 residues. In germline, CDR1 is DFQATT, CDR2 SNEGSKA (reference sequence). The CDR3 loop reads CSARGGAGDYSPLHF.

The V and J genes are TRBV7-3 and TRBJ1-1; lacking DNA, the TRBD1 call made by TCRdb goes unchecked. The CDR3 extends over 13 amino acids. CDR1 and CDR2 (germline): SGHTA, FQGTGA. The CDR3 protein is CASSSRGGTEAFF. Variable domain in full (rest from reference TRBV7-3 and TRBJ1-1): GAGVSQTPSNKVTEKGKYVELRCDPISGHTALYWYRQSLGQGPEFLIYFQGTGAADDSGLPNDRFFAVRPEGSVSTLKIQRTERGDSAVYLCASSSRGGTEAFFGQGTRLTVV.

The J gene is TRBJ1-6, the V gene TRBV14. Germline CDR1 and CDR2: SGHDN and FVKESK. This CDR3 has 11 residues. CDR3 amino acids: CASSQGSPLHF.

The chain joins TRBV5-4 to TRBJ2-1; the TCRdb D gene call, TRBD2, has no DNA to confirm it. There are 15 residues in the CDR3. The germline V gene encodes CDR1 SGHNT and CDR2 YYREEE (reference sequence). This chain's CDR3 is CASSSDGLAYDEQFF.

The rearrangement links TRBV7-3 to TRBJ2-2; without DNA, the TCRdb call of TRBD1 cannot be checked. The CDR3 consists of 16 residues. The germline V gene encodes CDR1 SGHTA and CDR2 FQGTGA. The CDR3 sequence: CASSLIRGKIPGELFF.

This rearrangement joins TRBV18 to TRBJ1-1; absent DNA, TCRdb's TRBD1 call cannot be checked. The CDR3 consists of 13 residues. The germline V gene encodes CDR1 KGHSH and CDR2 LQKENI. CDR3 region: CASSPGRNTEAFF.

The CDR3 region is CAPPSGNTIYF. The V gene is TRBV7-2, the J gene TRBJ1-3; TCRdb's D gene call, TRBD1, goes unchecked for lack of DNA. This CDR3 has 11 amino acids. The V gene's germline CDR1 is SGHTA and CDR2 FQGNSA.